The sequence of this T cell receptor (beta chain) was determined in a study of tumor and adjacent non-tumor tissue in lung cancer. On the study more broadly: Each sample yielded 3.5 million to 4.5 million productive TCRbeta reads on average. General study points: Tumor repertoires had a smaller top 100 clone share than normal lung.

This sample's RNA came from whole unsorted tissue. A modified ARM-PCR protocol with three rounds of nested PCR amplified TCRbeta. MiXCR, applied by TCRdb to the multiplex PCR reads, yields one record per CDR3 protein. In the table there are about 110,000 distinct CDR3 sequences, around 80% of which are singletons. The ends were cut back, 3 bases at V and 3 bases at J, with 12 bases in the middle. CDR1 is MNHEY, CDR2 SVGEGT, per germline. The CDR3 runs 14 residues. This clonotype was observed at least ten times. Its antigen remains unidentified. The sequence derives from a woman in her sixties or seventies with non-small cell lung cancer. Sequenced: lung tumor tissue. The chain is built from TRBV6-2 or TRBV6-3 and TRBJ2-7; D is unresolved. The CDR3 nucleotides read TGTGCCAGCAGTTATAGATCTGGTATCTACGAGCAGTACTTC. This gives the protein CASSYRSGIYEQYF.